The text below deals with one TCR beta chain. What it binds is not known. During colonoscopy, one to two rectal pinch biopsies were collected. Controls: normal colonoscopy findings, no IBD within the following year. Sequencing was at survey level. TCRdb's table, derived via immunoSEQ multiplex PCR, lists solely in-frame clones and lacks some. The sample records over 10,000 clones, around 77% being singletons. The source of the sample is a study of pediatric ulcerative colitis. Study results and caveats: Blood-rectal clonal overlap within each person was significantly higher in ulcerative colitis patients than controls. Two rectal CDR3 clonotypes occurred in all ulcerative colitis patients.

Sequencing input: gut tissue. This sequence originates from a boy aged 10-17 years who was a control in a study of pediatric ulcerative colitis.

For the CDR3, the DNA is TGTGCCAGTAGTCCGTGGGGGGCTAGCGGGGAATACGAGCAGTACTTC. It specifies CASSPWGASGEYEQYF. The chain combines TRBV19 with TRBJ2-7; TRBD2 agrees at 9 bases. In germline, CDR1 is LNHDA, CDR2 SQIVND (reference sequence). The CDR3 has 16 amino acids. V was clipped by 5 bases and J by 4 bases; unmatched bases: 12.